This entry is about one T cell receptor beta chain. Its antigen is unknown. The same CDR3 arises from other DNA sequences in this sample as well. This sample stems from a study of long-term antiretroviral therapy in people with HIV. Study context: The earliest samples predate the 2015 immediate-ART recommendation by about a decade. Study-wide points: CDR3 length ranges were narrower in HIV repertoires than in controls.

Treatment for every participant with HIV took place in the United States. immunoSEQ v3.0 was run at survey level. Sequenced by immunoSEQ multiplex PCR; TCRdb stores in-frame clones only, minus some. Altogether about 20,000 clones are present, around 90% being singletons, with the ten largest covering 3.5% to 5%. CDR3 length: 16 amino acids. J was trimmed by 1 base and V by 3 bases; bases with no gene match: 9. Germline V gene data show CDR1 as LNHDA and CDR2 as SQIVND (reference sequence). The material sequenced was unsorted PBMCs, taken 2.1 years after starting antiretroviral therapy. The V call is TRBV19, the J call TRBJ2-7; 7 bases are a match to TRBD1. This TCR came from a man aged 18 to 30 with HIV. CDR3: CASSITVAGGSYEQYF. CDR3 DNA: TGTGCCAGTAGTATCACCGTCGCAGGGGGATCCTACGAGCAGTACTTC.